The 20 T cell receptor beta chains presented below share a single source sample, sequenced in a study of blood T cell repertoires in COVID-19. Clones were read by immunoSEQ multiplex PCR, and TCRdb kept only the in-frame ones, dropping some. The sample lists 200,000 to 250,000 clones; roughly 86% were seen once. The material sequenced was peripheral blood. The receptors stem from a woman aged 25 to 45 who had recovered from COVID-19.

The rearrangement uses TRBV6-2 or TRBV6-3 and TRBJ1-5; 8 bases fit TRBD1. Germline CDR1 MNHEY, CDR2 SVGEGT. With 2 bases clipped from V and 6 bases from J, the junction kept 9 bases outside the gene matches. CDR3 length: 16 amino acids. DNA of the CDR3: TGTGCCAGCAGTTACGCGCGGCAGGGGGCTTTTCAGCCCCAGCATTTT. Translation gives CASSYARQGAFQPQHF.

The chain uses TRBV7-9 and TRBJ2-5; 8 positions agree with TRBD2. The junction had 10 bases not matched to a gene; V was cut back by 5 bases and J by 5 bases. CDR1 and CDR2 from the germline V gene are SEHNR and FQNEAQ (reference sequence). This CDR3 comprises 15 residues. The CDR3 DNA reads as TGTGCCAGCAGCCCTACCGGGGGGGCTGGTGAGACCCAGTACTTC. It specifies CASSPTGGAGETQYF.

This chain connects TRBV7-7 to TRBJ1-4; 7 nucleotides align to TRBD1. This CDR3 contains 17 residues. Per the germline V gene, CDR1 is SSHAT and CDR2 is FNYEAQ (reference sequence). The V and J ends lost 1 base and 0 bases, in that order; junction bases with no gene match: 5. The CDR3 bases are TGTGCCAGCAGCTTAGAGGACAGGTTCTCAACTAATGAAAAACTGTTTTTT. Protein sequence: CASSLEDRFSTNEKLFF.

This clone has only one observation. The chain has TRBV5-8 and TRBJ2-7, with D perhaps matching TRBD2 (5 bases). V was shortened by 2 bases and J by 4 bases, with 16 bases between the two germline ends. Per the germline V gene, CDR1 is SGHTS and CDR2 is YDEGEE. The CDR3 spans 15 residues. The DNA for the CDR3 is TGTGCCAGCAGCTTCCAACCTCTAGCCGGGTACGAGCAGTACTTC. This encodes CASSFQPLAGYEQYF.

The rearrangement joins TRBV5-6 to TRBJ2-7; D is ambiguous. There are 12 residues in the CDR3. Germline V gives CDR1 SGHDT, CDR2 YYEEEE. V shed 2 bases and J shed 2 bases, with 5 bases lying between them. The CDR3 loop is CASSLSAYEQYF. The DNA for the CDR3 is TGTGCCAGCAGCTTATCAGCCTACGAGCAGTACTTC.

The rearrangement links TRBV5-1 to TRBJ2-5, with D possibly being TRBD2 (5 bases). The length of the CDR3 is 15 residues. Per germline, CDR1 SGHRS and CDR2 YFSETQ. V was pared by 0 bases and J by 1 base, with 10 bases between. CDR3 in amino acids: CASSLGRAPQETQYF. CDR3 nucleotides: TGCGCCAGCAGCTTGGGGCGGGCACCCCAAGAGACCCAGTACTTC.

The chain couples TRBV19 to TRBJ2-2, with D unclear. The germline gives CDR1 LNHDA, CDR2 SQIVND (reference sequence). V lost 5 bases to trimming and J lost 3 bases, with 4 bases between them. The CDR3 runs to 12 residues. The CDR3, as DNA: TGTGCCAGTAGTTATTACACCGGGGAGCTGTTTTTT. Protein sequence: CASSYYTGELFF.

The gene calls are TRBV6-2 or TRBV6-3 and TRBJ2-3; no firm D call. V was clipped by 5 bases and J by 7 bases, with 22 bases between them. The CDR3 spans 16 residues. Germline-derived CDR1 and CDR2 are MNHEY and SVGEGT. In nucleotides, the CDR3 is TGTGCCAGCAGTACCAGGCTTTCCTATTCTCGACATACGCAGTATTTT. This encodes CASSTRLSYSRHTQYF.

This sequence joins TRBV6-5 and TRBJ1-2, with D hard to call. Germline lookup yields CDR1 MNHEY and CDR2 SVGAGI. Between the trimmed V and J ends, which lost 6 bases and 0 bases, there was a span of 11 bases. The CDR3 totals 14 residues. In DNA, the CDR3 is TGTGCCAGCAGCCTCATGAGGGCTAACTATGGCTACACCTTC. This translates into CASSLMRANYGYTF.

CDR3 DNA: TGTGCCAGCACTGACCTAGGACAGTATTCACCCCTCCACTTT. It specifies CASTDLGQYSPLHF. V usage is TRBV6-6 and J usage is TRBJ1-6; D perhaps matches TRBD1 (6 bases). Germline V lookup: CDR1 MNHNY, CDR2 SVGAGI (reference sequence). The CDR3 sequence is 14 residues long. The V end was cut by 7 bases, the J end by 8 bases, with 15 bases between.

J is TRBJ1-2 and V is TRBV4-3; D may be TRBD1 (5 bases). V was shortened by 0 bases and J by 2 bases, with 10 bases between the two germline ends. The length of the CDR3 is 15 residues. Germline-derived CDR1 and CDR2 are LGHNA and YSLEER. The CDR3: CASSQEIAGNYGYTF. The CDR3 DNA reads TGCGCCAGCAGCCAAGAAATTGCAGGGAACTATGGCTACACCTTC.

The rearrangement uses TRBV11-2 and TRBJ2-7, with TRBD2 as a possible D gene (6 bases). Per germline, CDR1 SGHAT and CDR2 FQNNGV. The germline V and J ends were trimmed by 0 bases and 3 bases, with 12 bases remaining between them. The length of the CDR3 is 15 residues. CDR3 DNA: TGTGCCAGCAGCTTAGAACTAGCTCCTAACTACGAGCAGTACTTC. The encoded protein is CASSLELAPNYEQYF.

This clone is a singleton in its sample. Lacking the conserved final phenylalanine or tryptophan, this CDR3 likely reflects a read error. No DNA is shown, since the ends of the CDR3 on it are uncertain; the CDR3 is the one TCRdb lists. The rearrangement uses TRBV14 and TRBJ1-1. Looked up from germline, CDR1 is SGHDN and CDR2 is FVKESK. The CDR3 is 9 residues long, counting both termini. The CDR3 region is CASSQEIAH.

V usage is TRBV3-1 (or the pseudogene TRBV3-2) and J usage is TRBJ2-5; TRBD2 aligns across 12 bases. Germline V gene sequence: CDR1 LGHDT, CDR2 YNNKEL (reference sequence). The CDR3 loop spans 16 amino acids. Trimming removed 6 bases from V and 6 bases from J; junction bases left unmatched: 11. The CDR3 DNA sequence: TGTGCCAGCAGTCCCGACCTAGCGGGGGGGCGGAAGACCCAGTACTTC. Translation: CASSPDLAGGRKTQYF.

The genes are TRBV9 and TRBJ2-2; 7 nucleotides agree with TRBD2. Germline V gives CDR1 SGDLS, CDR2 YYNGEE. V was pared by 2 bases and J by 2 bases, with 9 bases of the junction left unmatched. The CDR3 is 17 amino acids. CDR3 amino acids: CASSVLGSGVNTGELFF. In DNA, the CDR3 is TGTGCCAGCAGCGTTCTGGGCAGCGGGGTTAACACCGGGGAGCTGTTTTTT. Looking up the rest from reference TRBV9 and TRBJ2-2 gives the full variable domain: DSGVTQTPKHLITATGQRVTLRCSPRSGDLSVYWYQQSLDQGLQFLIQYYNGEERAKGNILERFSAQQFPDLHSELNLSSLELGDSALYFCASSVLGSGVNTGELFFGEGSRLTVL.

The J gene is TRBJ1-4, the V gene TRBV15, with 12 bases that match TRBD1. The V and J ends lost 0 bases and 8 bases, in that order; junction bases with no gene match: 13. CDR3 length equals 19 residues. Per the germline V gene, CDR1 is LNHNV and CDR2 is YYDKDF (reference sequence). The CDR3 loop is CATSRDDFGTGGYLEKLFF. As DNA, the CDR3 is TGTGCCACCAGCAGAGATGATTTCGGGACAGGGGGCTATTTGGAAAAACTGTTTTTT. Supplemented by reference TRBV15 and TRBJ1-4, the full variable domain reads DAMVIQNPRYQVTQFGKPVTLSCSQTLNHNVMYWYQQKSSQAPKLLFHYYDKDFNNEADTPDNFQSRRPNTSFCFLDIRSPGLGDTAMYLCATSRDDFGTGGYLEKLFFGSGTQLSVL.

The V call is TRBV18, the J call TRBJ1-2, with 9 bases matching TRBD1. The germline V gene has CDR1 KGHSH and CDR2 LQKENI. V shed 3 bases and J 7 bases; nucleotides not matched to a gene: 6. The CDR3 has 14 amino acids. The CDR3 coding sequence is TGTGCCAGCTCACCTGAGGGACAGGGTACTGGCTACACCTTC. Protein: CASSPEGQGTGYTF.

CDR3 bases: TGTGCCAGCAGCCCCTGGACAGGGTGGGGCTCTGGAAACACCATATATTTT. It translates to CASSPWTGWGSGNTIYF. The chain carries TRBV3-1 (or the pseudogene TRBV3-2) and TRBJ1-3; TRBD1 matches at 8 bases. The germline gives CDR1 LGHDT, CDR2 YNNKEL (reference sequence). The ends lost 4 bases at V and 0 bases at J; junction bases unmatched: 8. The CDR3 extends over 17 amino acids.

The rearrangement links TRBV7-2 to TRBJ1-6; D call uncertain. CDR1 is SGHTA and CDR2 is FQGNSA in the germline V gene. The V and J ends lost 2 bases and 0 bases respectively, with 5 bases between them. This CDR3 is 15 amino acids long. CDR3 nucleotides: TGTGCCAGCAGCTTAACTAGCTCCTATAATTCACCCCTCCACTTT. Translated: CASSLTSSYNSPLHF.

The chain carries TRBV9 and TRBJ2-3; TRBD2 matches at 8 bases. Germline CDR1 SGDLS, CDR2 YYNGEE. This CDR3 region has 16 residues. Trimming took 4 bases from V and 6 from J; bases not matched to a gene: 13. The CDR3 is CASSLRGRGADDTQYF. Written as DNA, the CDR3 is TGTGCCAGCAGCCTTAGAGGGCGGGGGGCCGATGATACGCAGTATTTT.